This is a list of T cell receptor beta chains from one sample in a study of blood T cell repertoires in COVID-19. Produced via immunoSEQ multiplex PCR; TCRdb's table is partial and in-frame only. The sample holds more than 100,000 clones, roughly 80% seen once. The sequenced material came from peripheral blood. Receptors originate from a man in his sixties with acute or convalescent COVID-19. CDR3s include the opening cysteine and the closing phenylalanine or tryptophan. Each record gives: D gene, J gene, clone size, V gene, CDR3 protein, CDR3 DNA. D genes are given only for firm matches. Clone sizes are given selectively: once, few, many, or a class where the clone is expanded.

d_gene: TRBD1; j_gene: TRBJ1-1; abundance: .; v_gene: TRBV24-1; CDR3aa: CATSDLAGGQTFF; CDR3nt: TGTGCCACCAGTGATTTGGCAGGGGGCCAGACTTTCTTT
d_gene: .; j_gene: TRBJ1-2; abundance: .; v_gene: TRBV24-1; CDR3aa: CATSDMTGNYGYTF; CDR3nt: TGTGCCACCAGTGATATGACTGGTAACTATGGCTACACCTTC
d_gene: .; j_gene: TRBJ2-6; abundance: .; v_gene: TRBV29-1; CDR3aa: CSVEGDGANVLTF; CDR3nt: TGCAGCGTCGAGGGGGATGGGGCCAACGTCCTGACTTTC
d_gene: .; j_gene: TRBJ2-2; abundance: .; v_gene: TRBV5-1; CDR3aa: CASSLGGKNTGELFF; CDR3nt: TGCGCCAGCAGCTTGGGAGGGAAAAACACCGGGGAGCTGTTTTTT
d_gene: TRBD2; j_gene: TRBJ2-7; abundance: .; v_gene: TRBV27; CDR3aa: CASKLAGGSPYEQYF; CDR3nt: TGTGCCAGCAAATTAGCGGGAGGGTCTCCCTACGAGCAGTACTTC
d_gene: TRBD1; j_gene: TRBJ1-2; abundance: .; v_gene: TRBV9; CDR3aa: CASSVAPPGQGDGYTF; CDR3nt: TGTGCCAGCAGCGTAGCCCCGCCGGGACAGGGTGATGGCTACACCTTC
d_gene: TRBD1; j_gene: TRBJ2-3; abundance: .; v_gene: TRBV7-7; CDR3aa: CASSMTGAADTQYF; CDR3nt: TGTGCCAGCAGCATGACAGGGGCTGCAGATACGCAGTATTTT
d_gene: TRBD2; j_gene: TRBJ2-1; abundance: .; v_gene: TRBV14; CDR3aa: CASSQNSGLAGYNEQFF; CDR3nt: TGTGCCAGCAGCCAAAACTCGGGACTAGCGGGATACAATGAGCAGTTCTTC
d_gene: .; j_gene: TRBJ2-7; abundance: .; v_gene: TRBV21-1; CDR3aa: CATPRQGVYEQYF; CDR3nt: TGTGCCACCCCTCGACAGGGGGTCTACGAGCAGTACTTC
d_gene: .; j_gene: TRBJ2-4; abundance: .; v_gene: TRBV7-9; CDR3aa: CASGAGQTIAKNIQYF; CDR3nt: TGTGCCAGCGGCGCAGGGCAGACAATAGCCAAAAACATTCAGTACTTC
d_gene: TRBD1; j_gene: TRBJ2-3; abundance: .; v_gene: TRBV5-1; CDR3aa: CASSLAGQGADTQYF; CDR3nt: TGCGCCAGCAGCTTGGCGGGACAGGGTGCAGATACGCAGTATTTT
d_gene: TRBD1; j_gene: TRBJ1-3; abundance: once; v_gene: TRBV5-4; CDR3aa: CASSLAEGARNTIYF; CDR3nt: TGTGCCAGCAGCTTGGCTGAGGGGGCCAGAAACACCATATATTTT
d_gene: .; j_gene: TRBJ2-7; abundance: .; v_gene: TRBV19; CDR3aa: CASSQQGYEQYF; CDR3nt: TGTGCCAGTAGTCAACAGGGCTACGAGCAGTACTTC
d_gene: .; j_gene: TRBJ2-7; abundance: .; v_gene: TRBV18; CDR3aa: CASSLGGVRNEQYF; CDR3nt: TGTGCCAGCTCTCTAGGGGGGGTGAGGAACGAGCAGTACTTC
d_gene: TRBD1; j_gene: TRBJ1-4; abundance: .; v_gene: TRBV5-1; CDR3aa: CASSPRTGGRTNEKLFF; CDR3nt: TGCGCCAGCAGCCCCCGGACAGGGGGAAGGACTAATGAAAAACTGTTTTTT